What follows are 19 T cell receptor beta chains derived from one specimen sequenced in a study of human T cells and chemical hapten exposure. Each CDR3 protein is one row after TCRdb ran MiXCR on the RACE reads. The sample contains about 93,000 distinct CDR3 sequences, roughly 8% of which appear only once. Noted time point: healthy volunteer bleed at 2 weeks. Whole blood that had not been fractionated was the source of extracted total RNA. The sample was whole blood. The receptors here all came from a female donor in good health. Some clones in this sample may be carry-over from other donors' samples.

The sample holds a few counts of this clonotype. This chain links TRBV7-9 with TRBJ1-2; the D gene is possibly TRBD1 (5 bases). Deletions cut 2 bases from V and 4 bases from J, with 11 bases between. The germline V gene encodes CDR1 SEHNR and CDR2 FQNEAQ (reference sequence). The CDR3 spans 14 residues. CDR3 sequence reads: CASSLIETVYGYTF. CDR3 nucleotide sequence: TGTGCCAGCAGCTTAATTGAGACAGTCTATGGCTACACCTTC.

This clonotype was detected only a few times. V and J are TRBV20-1 and TRBJ2-2; D might be TRBD2 (6 bases). V gave up 5 bases and J gave up 4 bases, with 11 bases separating them. CDR1 is DFQATT and CDR2 is SNEGSKA in the germline V gene (reference sequence). CDR3 size: 13 residues. The CDR3 loop reads CSASSVGTGELFF. DNA for the CDR3: TGCAGTGCTTCTAGCGTCGGCACCGGGGAGCTGTTTTTT.

V and J are TRBV28 and TRBJ2-7; D is unclear. V lost 3 bases and J 6 bases, leaving 15 bases between the germline ends. Germline CDR1 reads MDHEN; CDR2 reads SYDVKM. This CDR3 spans 14 amino acids. CDR3 DNA sequence: TGTGCCAGCAGTTTCCCAGTGTCTAACCGCGAGCAGTACTTC. Its translation: CASSFPVSNREQYF.

There are many counts of this clonotype. This sequence joins TRBV10-3 and TRBJ2-7; no definite D call. V was pared by 0 bases and J by 0 bases, with 6 bases between. The length of the CDR3 is 14 residues. Germline CDR1 is ENHRY and CDR2 is SYGVKD. CDR3 sequence: CAISESGISYEQYF. The CDR3 nucleotides are TGTGCCATCAGTGAGTCTGGGATCTCCTACGAGCAGTACTTC.

This clonotype was observed at least ten times. This chain joins TRBV5-1 and TRBJ1-5; D not resolved. The CDR3 contains 14 residues. Per germline, CDR1 SGHRS and CDR2 YFSETQ. The V gene lost 0 bases and the J gene lost 6 bases, with 10 bases spanning the gap. CDR3 in DNA: TGCGCCAGCAGCTTGGGCGAGCGGAGTCAGCCCCAGCATTTT. This gives the protein CASSLGERSQPQHF.

This clonotype was counted many times. The chain employs TRBV11-2 and TRBJ1-1; D call uncertain. Trimming pared 5 bases from V and 4 bases from J, leaving 11 bases between. Germline CDR1 SGHAT, CDR2 FQNNGV. CDR3 length: 13 amino acids. In DNA form, the CDR3 reads TGTGCCAGCAGCGAGGGAGTGGGCACTGAAGCTTTCTTT. It encodes CASSEGVGTEAFF.

This clonotype has ten or more counts. The chain couples TRBV15 to TRBJ1-6; no clear D gene. V gave up 5 bases and J gave up 6 bases, with 17 bases separating them. This CDR3 is 16 amino acids long. Germline V gene data show CDR1 as LNHNV and CDR2 as YYDKDF (reference sequence). In DNA form, the CDR3 reads TGTGCCACCAGCGGAACTTACTCGTTAACTAATTCACCCCTCCACTTT. Translation gives CATSGTYSLTNSPLHF.

The sample holds many counts of this clonotype. This chain connects TRBV20-1 to TRBJ2-7; maybe TRBD2 (5 bases). Germline CDR1 is DFQATT and CDR2 is SNEGSKA (reference sequence). The V and J ends lost 3 bases and 2 bases respectively, with 11 bases between them. The CDR3 is 13 amino acids. CDR3 region: CSASRGSAYEQYF. The CDR3 DNA reads TGCAGTGCTAGTCGAGGTAGCGCCTACGAGCAGTACTTC.

At least ten counts were recorded for this clonotype. The rearrangement uses TRBV7-3 and TRBJ2-1, with 16 bases aligning to TRBD2. This CDR3 region has 22 residues. J lost 5 bases, V lost 2 bases, and 18 bases had no gene match. From germline, CDR1 is SGHTA and CDR2 FQGTGA. The chain's CDR3 is CASSLARTGTSGRAGTHNEQFF. The DNA of the CDR3 is TGTGCCAGCAGCTTAGCAAGAACCGGGACTAGCGGGAGGGCCGGTACCCACAATGAGCAGTTCTTC.

This clonotype was seen at least ten times. The rearrangement links TRBV7-9 to TRBJ2-1, with 9 positions matching TRBD2. This CDR3 is 17 amino acids long. The ends lost 5 bases at V and 5 bases at J; junction bases unmatched: 13. Germline assignment: CDR1 SEHNR and CDR2 FQNEAQ (reference sequence). CDR3 nucleotides: TGTGCCAGCAGCCTAGGAGTAGCGGGAGATTTCGACAATGAGCAGTTCTTC. Translation gives CASSLGVAGDFDNEQFF.

The sample holds a few counts of this clonotype. V usage is TRBV20-1 and J usage is TRBJ1-1, with TRBD1 identical over 12 bases. This CDR3 region has 14 residues. Germline V gene lookup returns CDR1 DFQATT and CDR2 SNEGSKA (reference sequence). V lost 6 bases and J lost 3; bases outside the gene matches: 5. The CDR3 sequence: CSAGDRGRDTEAFF. The CDR3, as DNA: TGCAGTGCGGGGGACAGGGGGCGAGACACTGAAGCTTTCTTT.

This clonotype was counted ten times or more. V usage is TRBV20-1 and J usage is TRBJ2-1; 13 bases fit TRBD2. After removal of 3 bases from V and 4 bases from J, the junction contained 12 bases not matched to a gene. CDR3 size: 18 residues. Germline V gene data show CDR1 as DFQATT and CDR2 as SNEGSKA (reference sequence). This CDR3 is CSARPTTSGRAWYNEQFF. CDR3 DNA sequence: TGCAGTGCTAGGCCCACCACTAGCGGGAGGGCCTGGTACAATGAGCAGTTCTTC.

This clonotype was seen a handful of times. The chain is built from TRBV4-1 and TRBJ1-2; D not resolved. Trimming took 2 bases from V and 8 from J, leaving 15 bases between them. This CDR3 comprises 14 residues. The germline V gene has CDR1 MGHRA and CDR2 YSYEKL. CDR3 DNA: TGCGCCAGCAGCCAAACATGGGGAGGTACGGGCTACACCTTC. Protein product: CASSQTWGGTGYTF.

A few counts support this clonotype. This chain joins TRBV19 and TRBJ1-5; TRBD1 matches 7 bases. The J segment lost 1 base and the V segment lost 2 bases, leaving 2 bases of the junction unmatched. This CDR3 spans 15 amino acids. CDR1 and CDR2 (germline): LNHDA, SQIVND (reference sequence). The CDR3 loop is CASSILGQSNQPQHF. In DNA form, the CDR3 reads TGTGCCAGTAGTATATTGGGACAGAGCAATCAGCCCCAGCATTTT.

This clonotype was detected ten times or more. V and J are TRBV27 and TRBJ2-3; possible D gene TRBD1, 6 bases. The CDR3 length is 16 residues. Germline CDR1 and CDR2: MNHEY and SMNVEV (reference sequence). Trimming cost V 3 bases and J 4 bases, with 17 bases left between them. In DNA, the CDR3 is TGTGCCAGCAGTTTGAGTCAGGGGACCTTCGCAGATACGCAGTATTTT. Amino acid sequence: CASSLSQGTFADTQYF.

This clonotype was recorded a few times. CDR3 amino acids: CSADREGTGELFF. Written as DNA, the CDR3 is TGCAGCGCCGACAGGGAGGGCACCGGGGAGCTGTTTTTT. V and J are TRBV29-1 and TRBJ2-2; either TRBD1 or TRBD2 may fit D (7 bases each). Germline V gives CDR1 SQVTM, CDR2 ANQGSEA. CDR3 length equals 13 residues. Trimming removed 7 bases at V and 4 bases at J, with 13 bases between.

Comment on this clonotype: Being one base from a much bigger clone, this may be a read error. The CDR3 does not close with the conserved phenylalanine or tryptophan, likely indicating a read error. J is TRBJ1-5 and V is TRBV7-9; D not resolved. V was clipped by 3 bases and J by 6 bases, with 12 bases between them. Germline assignment: CDR1 SEHNR and CDR2 FQNEAQ (reference sequence). The CDR3 totals 14 residues. CDR3 protein: CASSFNSIGQPQHL. The DNA of the CDR3 is TGTGCCAGCAGCTTCAATTCTATCGGTCAGCCCCAGCATTTA.

This clonotype was seen more than once but under ten times. V gene TRBV6-2 or TRBV6-3 combines with J gene TRBJ2-1; 7 bases map to TRBD2. This CDR3 region has 14 residues. V was pared by 4 bases and J by 3 bases, with 3 bases of the junction left unmatched. The germline V gene has CDR1 MNHEY and CDR2 SVGEGT. The CDR3 DNA reads TGTGCCAGCAGTTTCCCTAGCGGCTACAATGAGCAGTTCTTC. Translating it yields CASSFPSGYNEQFF.

This clonotype was observed at least ten times. The V call is TRBV10-2, the J call TRBJ1-5, with a weak D call TRBD1 (5 bases). This CDR3 is built from 13 residues. Germline V gene lookup returns CDR1 WSHSY and CDR2 SAAADI. The V end lost 7 bases, the J end lost 5 bases, and 12 bases lay between the germline ends. CDR3 region: CASKEGPHQPQHF. CDR3 coding DNA: TGCGCCAGCAAAGAGGGGCCCCATCAGCCCCAGCATTTT.